These 27 T cell receptor beta chains share one sample of origin, sequenced in a study of cytomegalovirus exposure and HLA in healthy donors. The study ran its PCR with 60 Vbeta and 13 Jbeta primers. Profiling relied on immunoSEQ multiplex PCR, and the TCRdb table lists in-frame clones only, not all of them. The data contain approximately 190,000 clones, 60% to 80% of them singletons. Specimen: PBMCs. These TCRs come from a woman in her 30s in good health and CMV-seropositive.

The chain joins TRBV4-2 to TRBJ2-3, with 9 bases fitting TRBD2. CDR1 is LGHNA and CDR2 is YNFKEQ in the germline V gene. After removal of 0 bases from V and 2 bases from J, the junction contained 6 bases not matched to a gene. The length of the CDR3 is 17 residues. CDR3 nucleotides: TGTGCCAGCAGCCAAGATGAGACTAGCGGATACACAGATACGCAGTATTTT. Translating gives CASSQDETSGYTDTQYF.

V and J are TRBV28 and TRBJ1-1; 9 positions match TRBD1. Germline CDR1 and CDR2: MDHEN and SYDVKM. V lost 6 bases and J lost 11; bases outside the gene matches: 7. The CDR3 is 12 amino acids. CDR3 DNA sequence: TGTGCCAGCAGAGGGACAGGGCCGGCCGCTTTCTTT. Its translation: CASRGTGPAAFF.

This clone was seen a single time. The genes are TRBV6-4 and TRBJ1-2; D gene unclear. Germline values: CDR1 MRHNA, CDR2 SNTAGT. CDR3 size: 14 residues. Trimming shortened V by 4 bases and J by 5 bases, and 14 bases separated the two germline ends. For the CDR3, the DNA is TGTGCCAGCAGTGCATCGACGGGGAGGTATGGCTACACCTTC. This sequence encodes CASSASTGRYGYTF.

The genes are TRBV28 and TRBJ2-7, with unresolved D. V dropped 2 bases and J dropped 2 bases, with 7 bases sitting between them. The CDR3 runs 13 residues. Germline CDR1 MDHEN, CDR2 SYDVKM. CDR3 sequence reads: CASSLRLPYEQYF. The CDR3 DNA reads TGTGCCAGCAGTTTACGCCTACCCTACGAGCAGTACTTC.

This clone was observed a handful of times. The rearrangement uses TRBV11-1 and TRBJ2-5, with D maybe TRBD1 (6 bases). V dropped 6 bases and J dropped 4 bases, with 15 bases sitting between them. Per germline, CDR1 SGHAT and CDR2 FQDESV (reference sequence). This CDR3 comprises 14 residues. The CDR3 DNA reads TGTGCCAGCAGGCCTACAGGGATTGCAGAGACCCAGTACTTC. Amino acid sequence: CASRPTGIAETQYF. Filled out from reference TRBV11-1 and TRBJ2-5, the complete variable domain reads EAEVAQSPRYKITEKSQAVAFWCDPISGHATLYWYRQILGQGPELLVQFQDESVVDDSQLPKDRFSAERLKGVDSTLKIQPAELGDSAMYLCASRPTGIAETQYFGPGTRLLVL.

This clone was detected only once. This chain connects TRBV18 to TRBJ1-1, with a tentative D call TRBD1 (6 bases). Trimming stripped 2 bases from V and 6 bases from J, with 13 bases between. CDR3 length: 14 residues. Germline loops: CDR1 KGHSH, CDR2 LQKENI. CDR3 DNA: TGTGCCAGCTCACCATTAGGGGGGAGGGCTGAAGCTTTCTTT. Its protein is CASSPLGGRAEAFF.

The genes are TRBV27 and TRBJ1-1; D is perhaps TRBD1 (5 bases). V shed 4 bases and J shed 4 bases, with 16 bases lying between them. The CDR3 length is 15 residues. Germline values: CDR1 MNHEY, CDR2 SMNVEV (reference sequence). The CDR3 nucleotides are TGTGCCAGCAGTTCGGACAAATACCCCCTCACTGAAGCTTTCTTT. Amino acids: CASSSDKYPLTEAFF.

The chain combines TRBV10-3 with TRBJ1-1; no clear D. V lost 7 bases and J 10 bases, leaving 19 bases between the germline ends. This CDR3 contains 13 residues. Germline CDR1 reads ENHRY; CDR2 reads SYGVKD. The CDR3 is CAITWSIGERAFF. In DNA, the CDR3 is TGTGCCATCACGTGGTCTATCGGGGAGCGAGCTTTCTTT.

V gene TRBV28 combines with J gene TRBJ2-5; D gene uncertain. The germline gives CDR1 MDHEN, CDR2 SYDVKM. The V and J ends lost 6 bases and 0 bases respectively, with 14 bases between them. This CDR3 is 15 amino acids long. The CDR3 DNA reads as TGTGCCAGCAGGGTACCCCTTGGGCACCAAGAGACCCAGTACTTC. This sequence encodes CASRVPLGHQETQYF.

V and J are TRBV5-1 and TRBJ2-3; 15 bases align to TRBD2. V shed 0 bases, J shed 7 bases, and the junction held 6 bases outside the gene matches. There are 17 residues in the CDR3. CDR1 and CDR2 (germline): SGHRS, YFSETQ. CDR3 protein: CASSLAGTSGGTYTQYF. CDR3 nucleotide sequence: TGCGCCAGCAGCTTGGCTGGGACTAGCGGGGGGACGTATACGCAGTATTTT. The full variable domain, in which reference TRBV5-1 and TRBJ2-3 provide the parts outside the CDR3, is KAGVTQTPRYLIKTRGQQVTLSCSPISGHRSVSWYQQTPGQGLQFLFEYFSETQRNKGNFPGRFSGRQFSNSRSEMNVSTLELGDSALYLCASSLAGTSGGTYTQYFGPGTRLTVL.

Worth noting for this clone: This specimen includes other DNA sequences encoding the same CDR3. The CDR3 nucleotides are TGTGCCAGTACCCCGACAGGGGGCGGACGATGGGATGGCTACACCTTC. Translated, it gives CASTPTGGGRWDGYTF. The chain couples TRBV19 to TRBJ1-2; 10 bases map to TRBD1. This CDR3 has 16 residues. The J segment lost 6 bases and the V segment lost 7 bases, leaving 14 bases of the junction unmatched. CDR1 is LNHDA and CDR2 is SQIVND in the germline V gene (reference sequence).

The rearrangement uses TRBV10-3 and TRBJ1-6, with a tentative D call TRBD1 (6 bases). V dropped 7 bases and J dropped 7 bases, with 14 bases sitting between them. The germline V gene has CDR1 ENHRY and CDR2 SYGVKD. CDR3 length equals 14 residues. The CDR3 coding sequence is TGTGCCATCAACCCTGGACAGTTCAATTCACCCCTCCACTTT. Translated, it gives CAINPGQFNSPLHF.

This chain joins TRBV7-9 and TRBJ2-7; D uncertain. Germline V gene lookup returns CDR1 SEHNR and CDR2 FQNEAQ (reference sequence). The V gene lost 2 bases and the J gene lost 0 bases, with 2 bases spanning the gap. The CDR3 sequence is 12 residues long. CDR3 protein: CASSLRSYEQYF. CDR3 DNA sequence: TGTGCCAGCAGCTTACGCTCCTACGAGCAGTACTTC.

The table lists this clone with a count of one. The genes are TRBV28 and TRBJ1-2; D uncertain. Germline assignment: CDR1 MDHEN and CDR2 SYDVKM. The CDR3 has 16 amino acids. Trimming left V 2 bases short and J 4 bases short, with 17 bases between. CDR3 bases: TGTGCCAGCAGTTTAAGGCCGGGAGGCGTAGCCTATGGCTACACCTTC. Its translation is CASSLRPGGVAYGYTF.

The V gene is TRBV5-1, the J gene TRBJ2-1; TRBD2 matches at 8 bases. V shed 0 bases and J 1 base; nucleotides not matched to a gene: 3. CDR3 length: 16 residues. The germline V gene has CDR1 SGHRS and CDR2 YFSETQ. CDR3 nucleotide sequence: TGCGCCAGCAGCTTGGGAGCGGGGGTTTCCTACAATGAGCAGTTCTTC. This codes for CASSLGAGVSYNEQFF.

This chain links TRBV9 with TRBJ1-3; D call uncertain. Trimming took 3 bases from V and 0 from J, leaving 7 bases between them. The CDR3 totals 14 residues. In germline, CDR1 is SGDLS, CDR2 YYNGEE. This CDR3 is CASSDTNSGNTIYF. The CDR3 DNA sequence: TGTGCCAGCAGCGATACAAACTCTGGAAACACCATATATTTT.

The rearrangement uses TRBV5-4 and TRBJ1-1; D is possibly TRBD1 (6 bases). The CDR3 sequence is 13 residues long. Trimming pared 4 bases from V and 1 base from J, leaving 8 bases between. CDR1 and CDR2 (germline): SGHNT, YYREEE (reference sequence). The CDR3 region is CASSVDRNTEAFF. The CDR3 region has the DNA TGTGCCAGCAGCGTGGACAGGAACACTGAAGCTTTCTTT.

The genes are TRBV5-1 and TRBJ1-1; no clear D. Germline CDR1 reads SGHRS; CDR2 reads YFSETQ. The germline V and J ends were trimmed by 4 bases and 1 base, with 11 bases remaining between them. The CDR3 runs 14 residues. The CDR3 nucleotides are TGCGCCAGCAGCCCGGCAGGAACGAACACTGAAGCTTTCTTT. Amino acid sequence: CASSPAGTNTEAFF.

The table lists this clone with a few counts. The junction does not match germline at one end; this may be a read error. This rearrangement joins TRBV5-6 to TRBJ2-5; 7 positions match TRBD2. The CDR3 is 14 residues long. CDR1 SGHDT and CDR2 YYEEEE come from the germline V gene. The CDR3 spells CSSSARWGGETQYF. The CDR3 DNA is TGTTCCAGCAGCGCTCGTTGGGGGGGAGAGACCCAGTACTTC.

This chain uses TRBV27 with TRBJ1-6; D ambiguous. Germline assignment: CDR1 MNHEY and CDR2 SMNVEV (reference sequence). Deletions cut 5 bases from V and 1 base from J, with 3 bases between. This CDR3 is 13 amino acids long. DNA for the CDR3: TGTGCCAGCAGTCAATCCTATAATTCACCCCTCCACTTT. Translated: CASSQSYNSPLHF.

This clone was counted once. The chain combines TRBV6-1 with TRBJ1-5, with TRBD1 matching over 7 bases. The germline V gene encodes CDR1 MNHNS and CDR2 SASEGT. The CDR3 loop spans 14 amino acids. Trimming at V came to 7 bases and at J to 4 bases, leaving 7 bases not matched to a gene. CDR3 residues: CASTTGQQNQPQHF. The CDR3, as DNA: TGTGCCAGCACCACGGGACAGCAAAATCAGCCCCAGCATTTT.

The rearrangement links TRBV18 to TRBJ2-5, with D perhaps matching TRBD2 (5 bases). Trimming took off 5 bases at V and 4 bases at J, with 11 bases between the two ends. The CDR3 sequence is 13 residues long. CDR1 KGHSH and CDR2 LQKENI come from the germline V gene. As DNA, the CDR3 is TGTGCCAGCTCAGGCGGGCGCGCAGAGACCCAGTACTTC. Protein: CASSGGRAETQYF.

This chain links TRBV15 with TRBJ2-3; 7 bases are a match to TRBD1. The J segment lost 5 bases and the V segment lost 4 bases, leaving 6 bases of the junction unmatched. Germline assignment: CDR1 LNHNV and CDR2 YYDKDF (reference sequence). The CDR3 length is 14 residues. The CDR3: CATSTGQSLDTQYF. The CDR3 coding sequence is TGTGCCACCAGCACGGGACAGAGCCTAGATACGCAGTATTTT.

CDR3 nucleotides: TGTGCCAGCAGCCCGGCGGGGGTATTGAGGGGTGGCTACACCTTC. Translated: CASSPAGVLRGGYTF. This chain connects TRBV6-5 to TRBJ1-2; TRBD1 is a possible D gene (5 bases). V was clipped by 6 bases and J by 7 bases, with 21 bases between them. The CDR3 runs to 15 residues. The germline CDR1 and CDR2 sequences are MNHEY and SVGAGI.

This clone came up a few times. The chain couples TRBV7-8 to TRBJ2-7, with TRBD2 as a possible D gene (6 bases). CDR3 length equals 16 residues. Germline CDR1 SGHVS, CDR2 FQNEAQ. V was trimmed by 5 bases and J by 2 bases, leaving 19 bases between them. CDR3 coding DNA: TGTGCCAGCAGCGAGACCCCCGGGAGCGCCGCCTACGAGCAGTACTTC. It encodes CASSETPGSAAYEQYF.

This chain uses TRBV7-9 with TRBJ1-1; D perhaps matches TRBD1 (5 bases). CDR1 and CDR2 from the germline V gene are SEHNR and FQNEAQ (reference sequence). CDR3 length: 15 residues. V was pared by 1 base and J by 3 bases, with 12 bases between. The CDR3, as DNA: TGTGCCAGCAGCTTAGTGGATGGAGGGGACACTGAAGCTTTCTTT. Translated: CASSLVDGGDTEAFF.

This clone came up once. V and J are TRBV7-2 and TRBJ2-7, with a possible D match to TRBD2 (7 bases). This CDR3 spans 16 amino acids. V dropped 1 base and J dropped 0 bases, with 13 bases sitting between them. Germline CDR1 reads SGHTA; CDR2 reads FQGNSA. The CDR3 sequence: CASSLGVGGGSYEQYF. The DNA for the CDR3 is TGTGCCAGCAGCTTAGGCGTAGGGGGGGGCTCCTACGAGCAGTACTTC.